Listed below are T cell receptor beta chains from one sample, sequenced in a study of human T cells and chemical hapten exposure. TCRdb re-called the RACE reads through MiXCR, storing one row per CDR3 protein. The repertoire includes fewer than 300,000 distinct CDR3 sequences, around 7.7% of them detected once, and 1.2% sits in the top ten. Sequencing was performed on whole blood, taken in connection with sensitization to the hapten diphenylcyclopropenone (DPC). The receptors shown here come from a man aged 18 to 30 with alopecia areata. Some clones in this sample may be carry-over from other donors' samples. The CDR3 runs from the conserved cysteine through the conserved F or W. Fields, in order: J gene, D gene, V gene, clone size, CDR3 protein, CDR3 DNA. D genes are given only for firm matches. The size field is filled for only some rows; it gives once, few, many or a size class.

J gene: TRBJ1-4; D gene: TRBD1; V gene: TRBV11-2; clone size: few; CDR3 protein: CASSLEGQGFATNEKLFF; CDR3 DNA: TGTGCCAGCAGCTTAGAGGGACAGGGCTTTGCAACTAATGAAAAACTGTTTTTT
J gene: TRBJ2-1; D gene: TRBD1; V gene: TRBV6-5; clone size: -; CDR3 protein: CASSYSWTGGYNEQFF; CDR3 DNA: TGTGCCAGCAGTTACTCGTGGACAGGGGGGTACAATGAGCAGTTCTTC
J gene: TRBJ2-2; D gene: TRBD1; V gene: TRBV6-5; clone size: -; CDR3 protein: CASSSGGETGELFF; CDR3 DNA: TGTGCCAGCAGTTCAGGGGGCGAAACCGGGGAGCTGTTTTTT
J gene: TRBJ2-2; D gene: -; V gene: TRBV5-1; clone size: -; CDR3 protein: CASSAGASTGELFF; CDR3 DNA: TGCGCCAGCAGCGCGGGGGCTTCGACCGGGGAGCTGTTTTTT
J gene: TRBJ1-5; D gene: TRBD1; V gene: TRBV12-3/TRBV12-4; clone size: few; CDR3 protein: CASSSPQTGRGQPQHF; CDR3 DNA: TGTGCCAGCAGTTCCCCACAGACAGGGAGGGGCCAGCCCCAGCATTTT
J gene: TRBJ1-2; D gene: TRBD1; V gene: TRBV9; clone size: many; CDR3 protein: CASSVRTGQGSGYTF; CDR3 DNA: TGTGCCAGCAGCGTCCGAACCGGACAGGGTAGCGGCTACACCTTC
J gene: TRBJ2-1; D gene: -; V gene: TRBV11-2; clone size: few; CDR3 protein: CASSLGALEQFF; CDR3 DNA: TGTGCCAGCAGCTTAGGGGCCTTGGAGCAGTTCTTC
J gene: TRBJ2-7; D gene: -; V gene: TRBV11-2; clone size: -; CDR3 protein: CASSLGTDEYEQYF; CDR3 DNA: TGTGCCAGCAGCTTAGGGACAGACGAATACGAGCAGTACTTC
J gene: TRBJ2-1; D gene: TRBD1; V gene: TRBV20-1; clone size: many; CDR3 protein: CSARDGRQGYNEQFF; CDR3 DNA: TGCAGTGCTAGAGATGGCCGACAGGGATACAATGAGCAGTTCTTC
J gene: TRBJ1-2; D gene: TRBD1; V gene: TRBV27; clone size: -; CDR3 protein: CASNAGTGGYGYTF; CDR3 DNA: TGTGCCAGCAACGCCGGGACAGGGGGCTATGGCTACACCTTC
J gene: TRBJ2-7; D gene: -; V gene: TRBV7-9; clone size: few; CDR3 protein: CASSPIGGTERSYEQYF; CDR3 DNA: TGTGCCAGCAGCCCTATTGGGGGGACAGAGCGCTCCTACGAGCAGTACTTC
J gene: TRBJ2-1; D gene: -; V gene: TRBV10-3; clone size: -; CDR3 protein: CAISANPQSREQFF; CDR3 DNA: TGTGCCATCAGTGCTAACCCCCAGTCCAGGGAGCAGTTCTTC
J gene: TRBJ2-7; D gene: TRBD1; V gene: TRBV5-1; clone size: many; CDR3 protein: CASSPGQGFYEQYF; CDR3 DNA: TGCGCCAGCAGCCCCGGACAGGGATTCTACGAGCAGTACTTC
J gene: TRBJ2-1; D gene: TRBD2; V gene: TRBV6-5; clone size: few; CDR3 protein: CASSYSGLAGASYNEQFF; CDR3 DNA: TGTGCCAGCAGTTACTCCGGACTAGCGGGGGCCTCATACAATGAGCAGTTCTTC
J gene: TRBJ1-3; D gene: -; V gene: TRBV3-1; clone size: -; CDR3 protein: CASSQAAGRNTIYF; CDR3 DNA: TGTGCCAGCAGCCAAGCGGCAGGGAGAAACACCATATATTTT
J gene: TRBJ2-3; D gene: TRBD1; V gene: TRBV3-1; clone size: many; CDR3 protein: CASSQVGPSATGIRF; CDR3 DNA: TGTGCCAGCAGCCAAGTTGGTCCCTCCGCGACAGGGATCCGTTTT
J gene: TRBJ2-2; D gene: -; V gene: TRBV10-3; clone size: -; CDR3 protein: CAVYRFSPNTGELFF; CDR3 DNA: TGTGCCGTATACAGGTTTTCCCCCAACACCGGGGAGCTGTTTTTT
J gene: TRBJ1-2; D gene: -; V gene: TRBV12-3/TRBV12-4; clone size: -; CDR3 protein: CASSPVQGANYGYTF; CDR3 DNA: TGTGCCAGCAGTCCCGTACAGGGAGCTAACTATGGCTACACCTTC
J gene: TRBJ1-2; D gene: -; V gene: TRBV7-9; clone size: -; CDR3 protein: CASSLGSPYGYTF; CDR3 DNA: TGTGCCAGCAGCTTAGGGTCTCCTTATGGCTACACCTTC
J gene: TRBJ1-1; D gene: -; V gene: TRBV18; clone size: few; CDR3 protein: CASSPTGAGTEAFF; CDR3 DNA: TGTGCCAGCTCACCAACGGGTGCTGGCACTGAAGCTTTCTTT
J gene: TRBJ1-6; D gene: -; V gene: TRBV7-8; clone size: many; CDR3 protein: CASSLGPAANSPLHF; CDR3 DNA: TGTGCCAGCAGCTTAGGCCCTGCCGCTAATTCACCCCTCCACTTT
J gene: TRBJ1-6; D gene: TRBD1; V gene: TRBV6-6; clone size: many; CDR3 protein: CASSFTRGDRNNSPLHF; CDR3 DNA: TGTGCCAGCAGTTTCACTCGCGGGGACAGGAATAATTCACCCCTCCACTTT